Reported below is one T cell receptor (beta chain). As yet, its antigen is unknown. PCR employed 60 Vbeta and 13 Jbeta primers. Repertoires were generated with immunoSEQ multiplex PCR, while TCRdb's copy carries only in-frame clones and drops some. The repertoire holds about 180,000 clones, with 75% to 85% as singletons. The data stem from a study of cytomegalovirus exposure and HLA in healthy donors. Trimming cost V 7 bases and J 0 bases, with 10 bases left between them. The germline V gene has CDR1 MNHNS and CDR2 SASEGT. CDR3 size: 13 residues. Study-wide points: In a later analysis, parvovirus B19, influenza, CMV and Epstein-Barr virus appeared linked to several top co-occurrence clusters.

What was sequenced was PBMCs. The receptor was isolated from a woman in her sixties or seventies in good health and CMV-seropositive. V gene TRBV6-1 combines with J gene TRBJ2-7; possible D gene TRBD2, 7 bases. The CDR3 coding sequence is TGTGCCAGCACCGGGGGGCTCTCCTACGAGCAGTACTTC. Its protein product is CASTGGLSYEQYF.